This T cell receptor beta chain was observed in a study of T cells in Graves' hyperthyroidism and ophthalmopathy. Findings of the study overall: Blood also carried most thyroid clonotypes expanded above 0.001.

This clonotype was observed a few times. Its antigen is unknown. RNA transcripts served as the template for amplifying TCR beta CDR3 regions. A set of HTBI primers served as the primers for a first-round RT-PCR of the TCR CDR3. A single record per CDR3 protein comes from TCRdb applying MiXCR to the multiplex PCR reads. The sample includes under 800,000 distinct CDR3 sequences, 14% of them seen just once. The sample consisted of blood. The TCR originated in a woman aged 18-29 years with Graves' hyperthyroidism.

The CDR3 is CSATAGGAYNEQFF. CDR3 nucleotides: TGCAGTGCCACGGCGGGGGGCGCGTACAATGAGCAGTTCTTC. This chain uses TRBV20-1 with TRBJ2-1; 8 bases line up with TRBD2. J was trimmed by 4 bases and V by 6 bases; bases with no gene match: 8. The germline gives CDR1 DFQATT, CDR2 SNEGSKA (reference sequence). The CDR3 has 14 amino acids.